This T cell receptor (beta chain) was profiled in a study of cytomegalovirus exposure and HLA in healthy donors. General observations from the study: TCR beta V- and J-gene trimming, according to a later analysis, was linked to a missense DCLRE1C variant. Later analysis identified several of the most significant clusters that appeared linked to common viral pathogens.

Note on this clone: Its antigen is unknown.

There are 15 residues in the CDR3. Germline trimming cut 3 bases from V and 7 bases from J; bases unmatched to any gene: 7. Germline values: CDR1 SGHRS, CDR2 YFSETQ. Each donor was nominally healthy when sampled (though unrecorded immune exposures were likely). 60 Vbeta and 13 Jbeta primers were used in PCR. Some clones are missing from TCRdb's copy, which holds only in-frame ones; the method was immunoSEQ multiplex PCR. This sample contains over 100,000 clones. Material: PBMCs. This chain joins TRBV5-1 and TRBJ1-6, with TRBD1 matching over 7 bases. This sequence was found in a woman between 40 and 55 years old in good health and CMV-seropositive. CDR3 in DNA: TGCGCCAGCAGCTCCGGGACAGCGGACAATTCACCCCTCCACTTT. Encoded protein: CASSSGTADNSPLHF.